These 20 T cell receptor beta chains came from one sample sequenced in a study of sequential checkpoint blockade in melanoma. As for treatment: randomized to nivolumab then ipilimumab (arm A) or the reverse (arm B). The data were produced by immunoSEQ multiplex PCR, yet TCRdb's version contains in-frame clones alone and is incomplete. Among 12,000 or so clones listed, 70% to 85% were seen once. The source material was CD8+ T cells sorted from blood (inferred from file names), sampled from a patient given nivolumab and ipilimumab in sequence. The receptors were gathered from a human donor with melanoma.

This clone was detected only once. The chain couples TRBV9 to TRBJ2-3, with 9 positions matching TRBD2. Germline values: CDR1 SGDLS, CDR2 YYNGEE. This CDR3 comprises 14 residues. The trim removed 7 bases at V and 1 base at J, leaving 4 bases unmatched. CDR3 protein: CASSLAGGTDTQYF. CDR3 DNA sequence: TGTGCCAGCTCCTTAGCGGGGGGCACAGATACGCAGTATTTT.

The chain joins TRBV6-1 to TRBJ2-5, with TRBD2 identical over 9 bases. TRBJ2-7 explains the end of the DNA better; the J call may be wrong. The CDR3 sequence is 14 residues long. Germline assignment: CDR1 MNHNS and CDR2 SASEGT. CDR3 in amino acids: CASSEGGGAYEQYF. The CDR3 DNA is TGTGCCAGCAGTGAAGGCGGGGGGGCCTACGAGCAGTACTTC.

This clone has just a few counts. The V gene is TRBV6-1, the J gene TRBJ2-2, with D tentatively TRBD1 (5 bases). This CDR3 is built from 13 residues. The germline CDR1 and CDR2 sequences are MNHNS and SASEGT. The ends were cut back, 8 bases at V and 2 bases at J, with 9 bases in the middle. CDR3 region: CASDSGNTGELFF. The DNA for the CDR3 is TGTGCCAGCGACAGTGGTAACACCGGGGAGCTGTTTTTT.

This chain connects TRBV10-2 to TRBJ2-3, with TRBD2 matching 14 bases. The germline CDR1 and CDR2 sequences are WSHSY and SAAADI. V dropped 5 bases and J dropped 6; count of bases not matched to a gene: 4. This CDR3 is 15 amino acids long. This CDR3 is CASSPGTSGSDTQYF. The CDR3 DNA is TGCGCCAGCAGTCCCGGGACTAGCGGGAGCGATACGCAGTATTTT.

This clone was observed a handful of times. V is TRBV7-6 and J is TRBJ2-2, with TRBD2 identical over 9 bases. This CDR3 is built from 17 residues. Germline CDR1 SGHVS, CDR2 FNYEAQ. The junction had 11 bases not matched to a gene; V was cut back by 5 bases and J by 4 bases. The CDR3 DNA reads as TGTGCCAGCAGCCCCCTCGATGCGGGGGGGCCCACCGGGGAGCTGTTTTTT. This sequence encodes CASSPLDAGGPTGELFF. Complete variable domain (other parts from reference TRBV7-6 and TRBJ2-2): GAGVSQSPRYKVTKRGQDVALRCDPISGHVSLYWYRQALGQGPEFLTYFNYEAQQDKSGLPNDRFSAERPEGSISTLTIQRTEQRDSAMYRCASSPLDAGGPTGELFFGEGSRLTVL.

CDR3 sequence: CASNSFAGGGTDTQYF. The CDR3 DNA is TGTGCCAGCAACTCTTTTGCGGGGGGAGGCACAGATACGCAGTATTTT. The V call is TRBV5-6, the J call TRBJ2-3; 8 bases are a match to TRBD2. CDR3 length: 16 amino acids. CDR1 and CDR2 (germline): SGHDT, YYEEEE. V lost 6 bases to trimming and J lost 1 base; unmatched junction nucleotides: 10.

This chain joins TRBV6-5 and TRBJ2-1; D unresolved. This CDR3 is built from 16 residues. Germline V gene lookup returns CDR1 MNHEY and CDR2 SVGAGI. The V end was cut by 0 bases, the J end by 0 bases, with 9 bases between. Written as DNA, the CDR3 is TGTGCCAGCAGTTACTCTCCCACCGGCTCCTACAATGAGCAGTTCTTC. Translating gives CASSYSPTGSYNEQFF.

This clone was recorded a few times. V is TRBV7-9 and J is TRBJ2-7, with 7 nucleotides matching TRBD2. V lost 7 bases and J lost 3; bases outside the gene matches: 3. CDR3 length equals 12 residues. Germline V gives CDR1 SEHNR, CDR2 FQNEAQ (reference sequence). The DNA of the CDR3 is TGTGCCAGCAACGGGGAGGGCTACGAGCAGTACTTC. This codes for CASNGEGYEQYF. Full variable domain (rest looked up from reference TRBV7-9 and TRBJ2-7): DTGVSQNPRHKITKRGQNVTFRCDPISEHNRLYWYRQTLGQGPEFLTYFQNEAQLEKSRLLSDRFSAERPKGSFSTLEIQRTEQGDSAMYLCASNGEGYEQYFGPGTRLTVT.

The chain joins TRBV27 to TRBJ2-5; a weak D match, TRBD1 (6 bases). The better agreement between TRBJ2-7 and the DNA end casts doubt on the J call. The length of the CDR3 is 14 residues. Germline V CDR1 and CDR2: MNHEY, SMNVEV (reference sequence). The CDR3 protein is CASSFGSGAGEQYF. The DNA for the CDR3 is TGTGCCAGCAGTTTTGGTTCAGGGGCGGGCGAGCAGTACTTC.

This chain connects TRBV2 to TRBJ2-1; D perhaps matches TRBD2 (6 bases). V lost 3 bases and J lost 6, with 15 bases in between. CDR3 length: 15 amino acids. Germline CDR1 SNHLY, CDR2 FYNNEI. CDR3 sequence reads: CASSDERARPNEQFF. The CDR3, as DNA: TGTGCCAGCAGTGACGAGCGGGCCCGCCCCAATGAGCAGTTCTTC.

A single count supports this clone. The chain carries TRBV2 and TRBJ1-2, with a possible D match to TRBD1 (5 bases). V lost 4 bases, J lost 5 bases, and 20 bases lay in between. Germline V CDR1 and CDR2: SNHLY, FYNNEI. CDR3 size: 16 residues. The CDR3 here is CASSGQNLAILYGYTF. CDR3 nucleotides: TGTGCCAGCAGTGGACAGAACCTCGCTATCCTATATGGCTACACCTTC.

This chain connects TRBV5-6 to TRBJ2-7; tentative D call: TRBD2 (5 bases). Germline CDR1 is SGHDT and CDR2 is YYEEEE. The V end was cut by 3 bases, the J end by 2 bases, with 12 bases between. The CDR3 runs 14 residues. CDR3 nucleotides: TGTGCCAGCAGCTCCCCCCTAGCCGCCTACGAGCAGTACTTC. Its protein product is CASSSPLAAYEQYF.

J is TRBJ2-3 and V is TRBV29-1; 7 bases align to TRBD2. The CDR3 has 13 residues. Germline CDR1 reads SQVTM; CDR2 reads ANQGSEA. V lost 6 bases to trimming and J lost 2 bases; unmatched junction nucleotides: 5. CDR3 residues: CSVPGLNTDTQYF. The CDR3 nucleotides are TGCAGCGTCCCGGGACTAAACACAGATACGCAGTATTTT.

The V call is TRBV5-7, the J call TRBJ2-7; a possible D gene is TRBD2 (6 bases). TRBV5-7 is assigned to the ORF class and has an uncertain function. The length of the CDR3 is 13 residues. Trimming left V 1 base short and J 7 bases short, with 12 bases between. In DNA, the CDR3 is TGTGCCAGCAGCTTGCCGGGAGTATGGGAGCAGTACTTC. This translates into CASSLPGVWEQYF.

The chain recombines TRBV5-1 with TRBJ2-5, with D uncertain. The J call may be mistaken, given a closer DNA end match to TRBJ2-7. The CDR3 consists of 11 residues. In germline, CDR1 is SGHRS, CDR2 YFSETQ. The CDR3 here is CASSLAAEQYF. CDR3 DNA: TGCGCCAGCAGCTTGGCCGCCGAGCAGTACTTC.

This clone appeared a single time. The rearrangement uses TRBV5-6 and TRBJ2-7; 7 nucleotides agree with TRBD1. The CDR3 consists of 12 residues. V was clipped by 4 bases and J by 5 bases; unmatched bases: 3. Per the germline V gene, CDR1 is SGHDT and CDR2 is YYEEEE. The CDR3 nucleotides are TGTGCCAGCAGCGACAGGGCCCACGAGCAGTACTTC. This gives the protein CASSDRAHEQYF.

This clone was detected a few times. This sequence joins TRBV6-4 and TRBJ2-3; the D gene is possibly TRBD2 (7 bases). Germline V gives CDR1 MRHNA, CDR2 SNTAGT. The ends were cut back, 2 bases at V and 2 bases at J, with 8 bases in the middle. The CDR3 spans 14 residues. The CDR3, as DNA: TGTGCCAGCAGTGACGGGGGGGCCACAGATACGCAGTATTTT. It codes for CASSDGGATDTQYF.

This clone was counted only a few times. This chain connects TRBV21-1 to TRBJ2-7; TRBD1 is the table's D call and was not checked against the DNA. TRBV21-1 corresponds to a pseudogene. The length of the CDR3 is 16 residues. For the CDR3, the DNA is TGTGCCAGCAGCAAAGTTGAGGGACAGGGGACCCACGAGCAGTACTTC. Its protein product is CASSKVEGQGTHEQYF.

This chain joins TRBV10-3 and TRBJ2-1, with D perhaps matching TRBD2 (5 bases). CDR1 ENHRY and CDR2 SYGVKD come from the germline V gene. Trimming pared 11 bases from V and 1 base from J, leaving 12 bases between. The CDR3 covers 13 residues. The CDR3 loop is CAPGESSYNEQFF. The CDR3 region has the DNA TGTGCCCCCGGGGAGAGTTCCTACAATGAGCAGTTCTTC.

The chain couples TRBV28 to TRBJ1-5, with 8 bases matching TRBD1. CDR1 is MDHEN and CDR2 is SYDVKM in the germline V gene. V gave up 4 bases and J gave up 2 bases; unmatched junction bases: 4. The CDR3 consists of 15 residues. The CDR3 loop reads CASSSSTGGNQPQHF. The CDR3 nucleotides are TGTGCCAGCAGTTCCTCGACAGGGGGCAATCAGCCCCAGCATTTT.